Below are 28 T cell receptor beta chains sequenced from a single sample in a study of chemoradiotherapy in HPV16-positive cancers. Produced via immunoSEQ multiplex PCR; TCRdb's table is partial and in-frame only. Of under 30,000 clones detected, approximately 95% appear once; the ten largest clones hold roughly 3%. Sample collection was performed from a patient who underwent chemoradiotherapy. These receptors originate from a human donor with HPV-associated anogenital cancer.

This CDR3 reads CASSIEGRGPTTDTQYF. The CDR3 coding sequence is TGTGCCAGTAGTATCGAAGGCAGGGGGCCAACCACAGATACGCAGTATTTT. The chain links TRBV19 to TRBJ2-3; 8 bases align to TRBD1. Germline V CDR1 and CDR2: LNHDA, SQIVND (reference sequence). The V and J ends lost 3 bases and 2 bases, in that order; junction bases with no gene match: 10. CDR3 length equals 17 residues.

This sequence joins TRBV2 and TRBJ2-1, with D perhaps being TRBD1 or TRBD2 (6 bases each). V was shortened by 1 base and J by 6 bases, with 19 bases between the two germline ends. Germline CDR1 SNHLY, CDR2 FYNNEI. The CDR3 is 17 amino acids. CDR3 protein: CASSEGGASRFLNEQFF. For the CDR3, the DNA is TGTGCCAGCAGTGAAGGGGGGGCTAGCCGCTTTCTCAATGAGCAGTTCTTC.

The rearrangement uses TRBV15 and TRBJ2-7, with 9 bases matching TRBD1. Germline trimming cut 1 base from V and 7 bases from J; bases unmatched to any gene: 5. The germline CDR1 and CDR2 sequences are LNHNV and YYDKDF (reference sequence). This CDR3 is 14 amino acids long. The CDR3: CATSRVPGQGEQYF. As DNA, the CDR3 is TGTGCCACCAGCAGAGTGCCCGGACAGGGGGAGCAGTACTTC.

The chain combines TRBV29-1 with TRBJ1-3, with D perhaps TRBD1 (6 bases). This CDR3 spans 14 amino acids. Germline-derived CDR1 and CDR2 are SQVTM and ANQGSEA. V was shortened by 6 bases and J by 4 bases, with 16 bases between the two germline ends. The CDR3 sequence: CSVNPGTIGNTIYF. The DNA for the CDR3 is TGCAGCGTAAACCCCGGGACAATAGGAAACACCATATATTTT.

The chain is built from TRBV6-6 and TRBJ1-1, with D possibly matching TRBD1 (6 bases). With 8 bases removed from V and 2 bases from J, the gap between germline ends came to 9 bases. The CDR3 is made up of 12 amino acids. Germline CDR1 reads MNHNY; CDR2 reads SVGAGI (reference sequence). The CDR3 nucleotides are TGTGCCAGCCGGGACACAAACACTGAAGCTTTCTTT. Its translation: CASRDTNTEAFF.

This chain links TRBV6-6 with TRBJ2-7, with TRBD1 as a possible D gene (6 bases). This CDR3 comprises 13 residues. With 5 bases removed from V and 2 bases from J, the gap between germline ends came to 10 bases. Germline CDR1 and CDR2: MNHNY and SVGAGI (reference sequence). The chain's CDR3 is CASSRDTAYEQYF. The CDR3 DNA reads TGTGCCAGCAGTCGGGACACCGCCTACGAGCAGTACTTC.

V gene TRBV28 combines with J gene TRBJ2-1; 7 bases map to TRBD1. The germline V gene has CDR1 MDHEN and CDR2 SYDVKM. CDR3 size: 17 residues. After removal of 5 bases from V and 5 bases from J, the junction contained 15 bases not matched to a gene. CDR3: CASSPNRGHQFNNEQFF. The DNA for the CDR3 is TGTGCCAGCAGTCCTAACAGGGGTCACCAATTTAACAATGAGCAGTTCTTC.

J is TRBJ2-2 and V is TRBV5-5, with 7 bases lining up with TRBD1. With V trimmed by 0 bases and J by 4 bases, 6 bases remained unmatched. The CDR3 is made up of 16 amino acids. From germline, CDR1 is SGHKS and CDR2 YYEKEE (reference sequence). The chain's CDR3 is CASSLAGGGFTGELFF. CDR3 bases: TGTGCCAGCAGCTTGGCAGGGGGTGGGTTCACCGGGGAGCTGTTTTTT.

The chain joins TRBV18 to TRBJ2-3; 7 nucleotides align to TRBD2. The V segment lost 6 bases and the J segment 2 bases; nucleotides outside the gene matches: 8. The germline V gene encodes CDR1 KGHSH and CDR2 LQKENI. This CDR3 contains 15 residues. The chain's CDR3 is CASSRSGPPTDTQYF. CDR3 DNA sequence: TGTGCCAGCTCGCGTAGCGGGCCCCCCACAGATACGCAGTATTTT.

The chain combines TRBV28 with TRBJ2-1; 12 bases line up with TRBD2. CDR3 size: 22 residues. Germline V CDR1 and CDR2: MDHEN, SYDVKM. J was trimmed by 0 bases and V by 3 bases; bases with no gene match: 18. This CDR3 reads CASSLLAGGQRPSFSSYNEQFF. CDR3 sequence (DNA): TGTGCCAGCAGTTTGCTAGCGGGAGGGCAGAGGCCCTCGTTTAGCTCCTACAATGAGCAGTTCTTC.

The chain employs TRBV18 and TRBJ2-5; D ambiguous. V shed 3 bases and J shed 0 bases, with 5 bases lying between them. The germline gives CDR1 KGHSH, CDR2 LQKENI. The CDR3 length is 13 residues. CDR3 sequence reads: CASSPSYQETQYF. CDR3 sequence (DNA): TGTGCCAGCTCACCGTCGTACCAAGAGACCCAGTACTTC.

The chain combines TRBV6-5 with TRBJ2-3; D call uncertain. In germline, CDR1 is MNHEY, CDR2 SVGAGI. CDR3 length: 14 residues. The germline V and J ends were trimmed by 6 bases and 4 bases, with 14 bases remaining between them. CDR3 sequence: CASRAAMGADTQYF. The CDR3 nucleotides are TGTGCCAGCAGAGCAGCGATGGGCGCAGATACGCAGTATTTT.

The V and J genes are TRBV28 and TRBJ1-6; D gene ambiguous. The CDR3 runs 15 residues. V was clipped by 5 bases and J by 0 bases, with 8 bases between them. Germline V CDR1 and CDR2: MDHEN, SYDVKM. DNA for the CDR3: TGTGCCAGCAGTCTAGACGGCTCCTATAATTCACCCCTCCACTTT. The encoded protein is CASSLDGSYNSPLHF.

CDR3 protein: CASSPGTGEHEQYF. CDR3 DNA: TGTGCCAGCAGCCCGGGGACAGGGGAGCACGAGCAGTACTTC. The genes are TRBV5-4 and TRBJ2-7; the match to TRBD1 covers 10 bases. CDR3 length: 14 amino acids. Germline values: CDR1 SGHNT, CDR2 YYREEE (reference sequence). Trimming at V came to 4 bases and at J to 5 bases, leaving 6 bases not matched to a gene.

This chain links TRBV7-2 with TRBJ2-7, with TRBD2 matching 7 bases. The CDR3 covers 15 residues. The V gene's germline CDR1 is SGHTA and CDR2 FQGNSA. After removal of 0 bases from V and 7 bases from J, the junction contained 9 bases not matched to a gene. The CDR3 nucleotides are TGTGCCAGCAGCTTAGCGGGAGGGCCACCGAGAGAGCAGTACTTC. Protein sequence: CASSLAGGPPREQYF.

The CDR3 DNA is TGTGCCAGCCTGGGGTGGGGGGATTCCTACAATGAGCAGTTCTTC. This gives the protein CASLGWGDSYNEQFF. This rearrangement joins TRBV6-6 to TRBJ2-1, with a weak D call TRBD2 (6 bases). This CDR3 comprises 15 residues. Germline CDR1 MNHNY, CDR2 SVGAGI (reference sequence). V was pared by 8 bases and J by 1 base, with 15 bases between.

This chain connects TRBV28 to TRBJ1-1; D is undetermined. Trimming removed 4 bases at V and 3 bases at J, with 9 bases between. This CDR3 is built from 13 residues. CDR1 MDHEN and CDR2 SYDVKM come from the germline V gene. The CDR3 DNA reads TGTGCCAGCAGTTCCCCGCAAGACACTGAAGCTTTCTTT. The encoded protein is CASSSPQDTEAFF.

This clone was counted between two and nine times. The chain is built from TRBV29-1 and TRBJ2-1, with 9 bases matching TRBD1. This CDR3 spans 13 amino acids. Germline V lookup: CDR1 SQVTM, CDR2 ANQGSEA. Germline trimming cut 7 bases from V and 5 bases from J; bases unmatched to any gene: 6. Written as DNA, the CDR3 is TGCAGCGGATCCGGGACAGGGAACAATGAGCAGTTCTTC. It yields the protein CSGSGTGNNEQFF.

The chain carries TRBV4-3 and TRBJ2-7, with D perhaps matching TRBD1 (6 bases). The CDR3 spans 15 residues. Between the trimmed V and J ends, which lost 3 bases and 5 bases, there was a span of 17 bases. CDR1 LGHNA and CDR2 YSLEER come from the germline V gene. In DNA form, the CDR3 reads TGCGCCAGCAGCCAGGGTACAGGGTTGGGGCACGAGCAGTACTTC. Its protein product is CASSQGTGLGHEQYF.

The chain is built from TRBV6-4 and TRBJ1-2; D is uncertain. This CDR3 comprises 12 residues. Trimming pared 6 bases from V and 5 bases from J, leaving 10 bases between. The germline CDR1 and CDR2 sequences are MRHNA and SNTAGT. The CDR3 reads CASRSDGYGYTF. The CDR3 region has the DNA TGTGCCAGCAGATCGGATGGTTATGGCTACACCTTC.

The rearrangement uses TRBV5-1 and TRBJ1-1; 10 nucleotides line up with TRBD1. The CDR3 runs to 14 residues. The germline gives CDR1 SGHRS, CDR2 YFSETQ. V shed 0 bases, J shed 4 bases, and the junction held 0 bases outside the gene matches. Here the CDR3 reads CASSLGTGGTEAFF. Here the CDR3 DNA reads TGCGCCAGCAGCTTGGGGACAGGGGGCACTGAAGCTTTCTTT.

The chain employs TRBV5-1 and TRBJ2-3, with 7 bases that match TRBD2. This CDR3 region has 14 residues. J was trimmed by 3 bases and V by 4 bases; bases with no gene match: 5. Germline-derived CDR1 and CDR2 are SGHRS and YFSETQ. In DNA form, the CDR3 reads TGCGCCAGCAGCGCGGGAGATTGGACAGATACGCAGTATTTT. It is translated as CASSAGDWTDTQYF.

This chain connects TRBV9 to TRBJ2-1; the D gene is possibly TRBD2 (7 bases). The germline V gene encodes CDR1 SGDLS and CDR2 YYNGEE. The CDR3 totals 14 residues. The CDR3 reads CATRGASSYNEQFF. CDR3 DNA: TGTGCTACACGGGGGGCCTCCTCCTACAATGAGCAGTTCTTC.

The V and J genes are TRBV6-5 and TRBJ2-7, with TRBD1 as a possible D gene (7 bases). Per the germline V gene, CDR1 is MNHEY and CDR2 is SVGAGI. V lost 4 bases and J 6 bases, leaving 13 bases between the germline ends. The CDR3 spans 13 residues. The CDR3 DNA reads TGTGCCAGCAGTTTTATTCAGGGGGGCGAGCAGTACTTC. It codes for CASSFIQGGEQYF.

The chain couples TRBV5-1 to TRBJ2-6; 9 nucleotides agree with TRBD1. Losses at the gene ends were 2 bases for V and 0 bases for J; bases not matched to a gene: 12. The CDR3 totals 20 residues. The germline V gene encodes CDR1 SGHRS and CDR2 YFSETQ. The CDR3: CASSLIQPGQGSSGANVLTF. CDR3 sequence (DNA): TGCGCCAGCAGCTTAATACAACCGGGACAGGGCTCCTCTGGGGCCAACGTCCTGACTTTC.

The J gene is TRBJ2-1, the V gene TRBV5-4; D is possibly TRBD2 (5 bases). V was pared by 0 bases and J by 8 bases, with 15 bases between. Germline CDR1 reads SGHNT; CDR2 reads YYREEE (reference sequence). The CDR3 contains 15 residues. CDR3 sequence: CASSLAKAAAHEQFF. In nucleotides, the CDR3 is TGTGCCAGCAGCTTGGCCAAGGCAGCGGCCCATGAGCAGTTCTTC.

The chain is built from TRBV28 and TRBJ2-5; 8 bases align to TRBD2. The CDR3 totals 17 residues. Germline-derived CDR1 and CDR2 are MDHEN and SYDVKM. After removal of 6 bases from V and 5 bases from J, the junction contained 17 bases not matched to a gene. The CDR3 DNA is TGTGCCAGCAGATTGAGGTTCGCAGCGGGAGATCCTGAGACCCAGTACTTC. Its protein product is CASRLRFAAGDPETQYF.

In its sample, this clone was seen a few times. V and J are TRBV9 and TRBJ2-5; 8 bases map to TRBD1. The germline gives CDR1 SGDLS, CDR2 YYNGEE. This CDR3 is built from 16 residues. J gave up 2 bases and V 2 bases, and 8 bases lay outside the gene matches. The chain's CDR3 is CASSVTQGAIQETQYF. CDR3 DNA sequence: TGTGCCAGCAGCGTGACCCAGGGGGCTATACAAGAGACCCAGTACTTC.